The sequence of this TCR beta chain was determined in a study of spatial heterogeneity in lung cancer. This clonotype was seen many times. The sample's time point: sample taken at primary tumor resection. Without sorting, whole RNA was sequenced from tumor, nontumor lung or frozen PBMC. CDR1 and CDR2 (germline): SQVTM, ANQGSEA. This CDR3 contains 13 residues. Trimming left V 7 bases short and J 0 bases short, with 12 bases between. TCRdb passed the 5' RACE reads through MiXCR, listing each CDR3 protein once. The sample has approximately 25,000 distinct CDR3 sequences; roughly 3% are singletons. This chain links TRBV29-1 with TRBJ1-1; a weak D match, TRBD1 (5 bases). This clonotype originated in a female donor with early-stage non-small cell lung cancer. This specimen was PBMCs, taken at surgery. The CDR3 loop is CSAGAAMNTEAFF. The CDR3 DNA is TGCAGCGCCGGGGCGGCCATGAACACTGAAGCTTTCTTT.